The next 19 T cell receptor beta chains were all read from a single sample in a study of technical replicates of blood from several donors. Sequenced by immunoSEQ multiplex PCR; TCRdb stores in-frame clones only, minus some. The table includes around 80,000 clones, about 94% detected once. The sample was T cells isolated from PBMCs. These receptor sequences come from a human donor in good health.

The chain links TRBV29-1 to TRBJ2-2; 9 positions agree with TRBD1. Germline CDR1 is SQVTM and CDR2 is ANQGSEA. The CDR3 covers 13 residues. Trimming took 4 bases from V and 5 from J; bases not matched to a gene: 2. The CDR3 DNA reads as TGCAGCGTTGGGGACAGGGAAACCGGGGAGCTGTTTTTT. Translation gives CSVGDRETGELFF.

The chain employs TRBV5-1 and TRBJ2-1, with 11 bases identical to TRBD2. This CDR3 region has 16 residues. Germline trimming cut 2 bases from V and 8 bases from J; bases unmatched to any gene: 9. In germline, CDR1 is SGHRS, CDR2 YFSETQ. DNA of the CDR3: TGCGCCAGCAGCTTAGTAGCGGGAGGGCCCTCCGATGAGCAGTTCTTC. Translated: CASSLVAGGPSDEQFF. Looking up the rest from reference TRBV5-1 and TRBJ2-1 gives the full variable domain: KAGVTQTPRYLIKTRGQQVTLSCSPISGHRSVSWYQQTPGQGLQFLFEYFSETQRNKGNFPGRFSGRQFSNSRSEMNVSTLELGDSALYLCASSLVAGGPSDEQFFGPGTRLTVL.

The genes are TRBV4-1 and TRBJ1-5; D perhaps matches TRBD1 (5 bases). Germline V lookup: CDR1 MGHRA, CDR2 YSYEKL. The CDR3 runs to 15 residues. V lost 4 bases and J lost 4, with 14 bases in between. This CDR3 reads CASSRTDSRNQPQHF. The CDR3 bases are TGCGCCAGCAGCCGCACAGACAGCCGAAATCAGCCCCAGCATTTT.

V and J are TRBV18 and TRBJ1-1, with TRBD1 matching over 7 bases. J gave up 0 bases and V 3 bases, and 10 bases lay outside the gene matches. The V gene's germline CDR1 is KGHSH and CDR2 LQKENI. The CDR3 extends over 17 amino acids. The chain's CDR3 is CASSPKFRDSMNTEAFF. The CDR3 DNA reads TGTGCCAGCTCACCGAAGTTCCGGGACAGCATGAACACTGAAGCTTTCTTT.

This clone has a single count. The chain carries TRBV10-3 and TRBJ1-1; the match to TRBD1 covers 11 bases. Germline V gene data show CDR1 as ENHRY and CDR2 as SYGVKD. V gave up 0 bases and J gave up 5 bases; unmatched junction bases: 8. The CDR3 is made up of 17 amino acids. This chain's CDR3 is CAISESTLGDRGTEAFF. The CDR3 bases are TGTGCCATCAGTGAGTCCACGCTAGGGGACAGGGGGACTGAAGCTTTCTTT.

This clone was detected only once. The chain carries TRBV5-5 and TRBJ1-4, with D maybe TRBD1 (6 bases). V lost 4 bases and J 4 bases, leaving 11 bases between the germline ends. CDR1 is SGHKS, CDR2 YYEKEE, per germline (reference sequence). The CDR3 totals 14 residues. This chain's CDR3 is CASSHDRFNEKLFF. The CDR3, as DNA: TGTGCCAGCAGCCATGACAGGTTTAATGAAAAACTGTTTTTT.

CDR3 nucleotides: TGTGCCAGCAGTGAAGCCGGCGGGAGGAGCTCCTACAATGAGCAGTTCTTC. Translated, it gives CASSEAGGRSSYNEQFF. The rearrangement links TRBV6-1 to TRBJ2-1; TRBD2 matches 8 bases. This CDR3 comprises 17 residues. Germline CDR1 MNHNS, CDR2 SASEGT. The trim removed 0 bases at V and 0 bases at J, leaving 4 bases unmatched.

V usage is TRBV29-1 and J usage is TRBJ1-2; D call uncertain. Trimming left V 1 base short and J 14 bases short, with 14 bases between. Germline-derived CDR1 and CDR2 are SQVTM and ANQGSEA. The CDR3 spans 11 residues. The CDR3 bases are TGCAGCGTTGAAGTATCGGGTCTGTGGACCTTC. Protein product: CSVEVSGLWTF.

The chain is built from TRBV5-4 and TRBJ1-4; D ambiguous. The CDR3 length is 14 residues. The germline V gene encodes CDR1 SGHNT and CDR2 YYREEE (reference sequence). Trimming removed 4 bases at V and 1 base at J, with 8 bases between. CDR3 sequence (DNA): TGTGCCAGCAGCCCCGGGATAACTAATGAAAAACTGTTTTTT. It encodes CASSPGITNEKLFF.

The rearrangement uses TRBV30 and TRBJ1-5, with 7 bases identical to TRBD1. The junction had 7 bases not matched to a gene; V was cut back by 2 bases and J by 0 bases. This CDR3 is built from 16 residues. The germline V gene has CDR1 GTSNPN and CDR2 SVGIG (reference sequence). CDR3 coding DNA: TGTGCCTGGAGTAGAGGGGGCGGGTATAGCAATCAGCCCCAGCATTTT. This gives the protein CAWSRGGGYSNQPQHF.

The chain combines TRBV25-1 with TRBJ2-3, with D possibly matching TRBD2 (6 bases). From germline, CDR1 is MGHDK and CDR2 SYGVNS. This CDR3 is built from 16 residues. Trimming stripped 4 bases from V and 1 base from J, with 15 bases between. CDR3 nucleotides: TGTGCCAGCAGTGGTACGGGGGAGAAGGGCACAGATACGCAGTATTTT. Its protein is CASSGTGEKGTDTQYF.

This chain joins TRBV6-4 and TRBJ1-2; D is possibly TRBD1 (5 bases). V lost 4 bases, J lost 7 bases, and 13 bases lay in between. The CDR3 covers 13 residues. Germline CDR1 and CDR2: MRHNA and SNTAGT. DNA of the CDR3: TGTGCCAGCAGTGCACAGGCCGGCTCTGGCTACACCTTC. This encodes CASSAQAGSGYTF.

The chain combines TRBV5-4 with TRBJ2-7; D remains unclear. Trimming left V 2 bases short and J 0 bases short, with 6 bases between. CDR1 SGHNT and CDR2 YYREEE come from the germline V gene (reference sequence). The CDR3 totals 13 residues. The CDR3 is CASSLSHSYEQYF. The CDR3 nucleotides read TGTGCCAGCAGCTTATCCCACTCCTACGAGCAGTACTTC.

The J gene is TRBJ2-7, the V gene TRBV25-1, with 8 bases that match TRBD2. This CDR3 spans 15 amino acids. Trimming at V came to 2 bases and at J to 8 bases, leaving 11 bases not matched to a gene. Germline V gene lookup returns CDR1 MGHDK and CDR2 SYGVNS. CDR3 bases: TGTGCCAGCAGTGAACCGGGGACTAGTTTCGGAAAGCAGTACTTC. Translation: CASSEPGTSFGKQYF.

This clone has just one count. The V gene is TRBV10-2, the J gene TRBJ1-5; 7 bases are a match to TRBD1. The V segment lost 6 bases and the J segment 0 bases; nucleotides outside the gene matches: 5. Germline CDR1 WSHSY, CDR2 SAAADI. The CDR3 length is 15 residues. CDR3 protein: CASRTTGTSNQPQHF. CDR3 in DNA: TGCGCCAGCAGAACGACAGGGACTAGCAATCAGCCCCAGCATTTT.

The rearrangement joins TRBV5-1 to TRBJ2-2; TRBD2 aligns across 12 bases. The CDR3 totals 16 residues. Germline-derived CDR1 and CDR2 are SGHRS and YFSETQ. J was trimmed by 1 base and V by 4 bases; bases with no gene match: 2. For the CDR3, the DNA is TGCGCCAGCAGCGTGACTAGCGGGGGGAACACCGGGGAGCTGTTTTTT. This codes for CASSVTSGGNTGELFF.

The chain uses TRBV6-1 and TRBJ1-2, with D unresolved. The germline CDR1 and CDR2 sequences are MNHNS and SASEGT. The CDR3 sequence is 17 residues long. Trimming shortened V by 3 bases and J by 3 bases, and 20 bases separated the two germline ends. Here the CDR3 DNA reads TGTGCCAGCAGTGATGGCAGTTTTCGGAGCGTCGACTATGGCTACACCTTC. It codes for CASSDGSFRSVDYGYTF.

The chain combines TRBV5-6 with TRBJ2-7; the D gene is possibly TRBD1 (6 bases). The CDR3 runs 13 residues. The V gene lost 4 bases and the J gene lost 4 bases, with 12 bases spanning the gap. Germline V gene data show CDR1 as SGHDT and CDR2 as YYEEEE. CDR3: CASSRTVLYEQYF. CDR3 nucleotide sequence: TGTGCCAGCAGCCGGACAGTTCTTTACGAGCAGTACTTC. The whole variable domain, remainder taken from reference TRBV5-6 and TRBJ2-7, is DAGVTQSPTHLIKTRGQQVTLRCSPKSGHDTVSWYQQALGQGPQFIFQYYEEEERQRGNFPDRFSGHQFPNYSSELNVNALLLGDSALYLCASSRTVLYEQYFGPGTRLTVT.

CDR3 protein: CASSPGPAENNEQFF. The CDR3 bases are TGTGCCAGCAGCCCCGGGCCAGCGGAAAACAATGAGCAGTTCTTC. The chain combines TRBV7-3 with TRBJ2-1, with D possibly matching TRBD2 (5 bases). The CDR3 sequence is 15 residues long. V was trimmed by 5 bases and J by 5 bases, leaving 16 bases between them. Germline CDR1 is SGHTA and CDR2 is FQGTGA.